Below, 25 T cell receptor beta chains from the same sample are listed, as sequenced in a study of blood T cell repertoires in COVID-19. TCRdb keeps only in-frame clones here, not all; method: immunoSEQ multiplex PCR. This table has 120,000 or so clones, 80% to 90% appearing once. The source material was peripheral blood. The receptor source for this set is a human donor in a cohort sampled during active COVID-19.

The chain carries TRBV7-2 and TRBJ2-3; the match to TRBD1 covers 9 bases. Germline values: CDR1 SGHTA, CDR2 FQGNSA. The CDR3 length is 15 residues. Germline trimming cut 2 bases from V and 4 bases from J; bases unmatched to any gene: 4. The DNA for the CDR3 is TGTGCCAGCAGCTTAATGGGACAGGGAGCAGATACGCAGTATTTT. This translates into CASSLMGQGADTQYF.

In nucleotides, the CDR3 is TGTGCCAGCAGCCCCCAGCGGGGGGCCCAAGAGACCCAGTACTTC. This encodes CASSPQRGAQETQYF. The V call is TRBV7-9, the J call TRBJ2-5; 9 bases are shared with TRBD2. The germline V gene encodes CDR1 SEHNR and CDR2 FQNEAQ (reference sequence). This CDR3 spans 15 amino acids. Germline trimming cut 5 bases from V and 1 base from J; bases unmatched to any gene: 5.

The rearrangement joins TRBV5-1 to TRBJ2-2; D remains ambiguous. This CDR3 comprises 15 residues. The V gene's germline CDR1 is SGHRS and CDR2 YFSETQ. Trimming shortened V by 0 bases and J by 4 bases, and 10 bases separated the two germline ends. DNA of the CDR3: TGCGCCAGCAGCTTGGCCGAACAGAGCACCGGGGAGCTGTTTTTT. Encoded protein: CASSLAEQSTGELFF.

This clone was observed once. The J gene is TRBJ2-3, the V gene TRBV19, with D possibly TRBD2 on 5 matching bases. In germline, CDR1 is LNHDA, CDR2 SQIVND (reference sequence). Deletions cut 6 bases from V and 3 bases from J, with 16 bases between. This CDR3 region has 15 residues. The chain's CDR3 is CASSYGGQATDTQYF. Here the CDR3 DNA reads TGTGCCAGTAGCTATGGCGGGCAGGCTACAGATACGCAGTATTTT.

The V and J genes are TRBV25-1 and TRBJ2-2; tentative D call: TRBD2 (5 bases). The V end was cut by 5 bases, the J end by 4 bases, with 14 bases between. Germline V gene data show CDR1 as MGHDK and CDR2 as SYGVNS. The CDR3 consists of 15 residues. This CDR3 is CASSPPGFRTGELFF. The CDR3 DNA sequence: TGTGCCAGCAGTCCACCGGGATTCCGCACCGGGGAGCTGTTTTTT.

This clone was seen only a few times. This sequence joins TRBV6-1 and TRBJ2-3; D remains ambiguous. Germline V gives CDR1 MNHNS, CDR2 SASEGT. The CDR3 spans 14 residues. V shed 0 bases and J shed 2 bases, with 6 bases lying between them. This CDR3 is CASSEAEVTDTQYF. The DNA for the CDR3 is TGTGCCAGCAGTGAAGCAGAGGTCACAGATACGCAGTATTTT.

V usage is TRBV7-2 and J usage is TRBJ1-2; 10 nucleotides line up with TRBD1. CDR1 is SGHTA and CDR2 is FQGNSA in the germline V gene. V dropped 4 bases and J dropped 11; count of bases not matched to a gene: 13. The CDR3 consists of 15 residues. The CDR3 region is CASSSSVQDRGDYTF. The CDR3 bases are TGTGCCAGCAGCTCCTCCGTTCAGGACAGGGGGGATTACACCTTC.

The chain is built from TRBV19 and TRBJ1-1; TRBD1 matches 8 bases. V gave up 6 bases and J gave up 1 base; unmatched junction bases: 7. CDR3 length: 15 amino acids. The germline gives CDR1 LNHDA, CDR2 SQIVND (reference sequence). CDR3 sequence (DNA): TGTGCCAGTAGCTCCATTGACAGGGGGAACACTGAAGCTTTCTTT. Translating gives CASSSIDRGNTEAFF. Full variable domain (outside the CDR3, taken from reference TRBV19 and TRBJ1-1): DGGITQSPKYLFRKEGQNVTLSCEQNLNHDAMYWYRQDPGQGLRLIYYSQIVNDFQKGDIAEGYSVSREKKESFPLTVTSAQKNPTAFYLCASSSIDRGNTEAFFGQGTRLTVV.

The chain combines TRBV7-8 with TRBJ1-2; 7 nucleotides line up with TRBD1. Trimming cost V 1 base and J 10 bases; bases outside gene matches: 9. CDR3 length: 14 residues. The germline V gene has CDR1 SGHVS and CDR2 FQNEAQ. CDR3 bases: TGTGCCAGCAGCTTAGGGGGACAGCCAGAGGACTACACCTTC. Protein product: CASSLGGQPEDYTF.

The V call is TRBV28, the J call TRBJ2-1; no clear D. V lost 5 bases and J lost 7, with 3 bases in between. The germline V gene has CDR1 MDHEN and CDR2 SYDVKM. The CDR3 covers 10 residues. This CDR3 is CASSRNEQFF. In nucleotides, the CDR3 is TGTGCCAGCAGTCGGAATGAGCAGTTCTTC.

The rearrangement joins TRBV7-2 to TRBJ2-7; 7 positions match TRBD1. Per germline, CDR1 SGHTA and CDR2 FQGNSA. V was clipped by 6 bases and J by 3 bases; unmatched bases: 11. This CDR3 is built from 15 residues. CDR3 bases: TGTGCCAGCAGTGAACAGGGGAGTAATTTCTACGAGCAGTACTTC. This gives the protein CASSEQGSNFYEQYF.

The V gene is TRBV6-1, the J gene TRBJ1-5; possible D gene TRBD1, 6 bases. The CDR3 is 14 residues long. The germline gives CDR1 MNHNS, CDR2 SASEGT. Trimming shortened V by 1 base and J by 6 bases, and 10 bases separated the two germline ends. The CDR3 reads CASSEGTVSQPQHF. DNA for the CDR3: TGTGCCAGCAGTGAAGGGACAGTATCTCAGCCCCAGCATTTT.

The chain has TRBV12-3 or TRBV12-4 and TRBJ2-2; unclear D gene. This CDR3 contains 13 residues. Trimming took 6 bases from V and 4 from J, leaving 9 bases between them. The CDR3 here is CASRILFTGELFF. The DNA for the CDR3 is TGTGCCAGCAGGATTCTATTCACCGGGGAGCTGTTTTTT.

The rearrangement uses TRBV2 and TRBJ2-5, with 13 positions matching TRBD2. Trimming cost V 1 base and J 0 bases; bases outside gene matches: 11. The CDR3 covers 20 residues. Germline loops: CDR1 SNHLY, CDR2 FYNNEI. The CDR3 loop reads CASSEVIPTSGGSYQETQYF. DNA of the CDR3: TGTGCCAGCAGTGAAGTCATCCCGACTAGCGGGGGGTCATACCAAGAGACCCAGTACTTC.

The chain recombines TRBV4-3 with TRBJ1-2; TRBD1 is a possible D gene (5 bases). Looked up from germline, CDR1 is LGHNA and CDR2 is YSLEER. The CDR3 is 15 residues long. V gave up 2 bases and J gave up 3 bases, with 13 bases separating them. Here the CDR3 DNA reads TGCGCCAGCAGCCAACAGGGTATGCCGTACTATGGCTACACCTTC. This encodes CASSQQGMPYYGYTF.

The chain uses TRBV6-5 and TRBJ2-1; weak D call: TRBD1 (5 bases). V dropped 2 bases and J dropped 10 bases, with 9 bases sitting between them. Germline assignment: CDR1 MNHEY and CDR2 SVGAGI. This CDR3 contains 12 residues. The DNA of the CDR3 is TGTGCCAGCAGTTACGAAGGGGTAGAGCAGTTCTTC. It specifies CASSYEGVEQFF.

The chain recombines TRBV4-2 with TRBJ1-3; 8 bases fit TRBD1. From germline, CDR1 is LGHNA and CDR2 YNFKEQ. Trimming at V came to 0 bases and at J to 2 bases, leaving 6 bases not matched to a gene. CDR3 length: 17 residues. DNA of the CDR3: TGTGCCAGCAGCCAAGATTCCATGACAGGGGCTGGAAACACCATATATTTT. It encodes CASSQDSMTGAGNTIYF.

V gene TRBV19 combines with J gene TRBJ2-5; no clear D. Germline CDR1 LNHDA, CDR2 SQIVND (reference sequence). V was cut by 3 bases and J by 2 bases, with 7 bases left in between. The CDR3 spans 13 residues. CDR3 bases: TGTGCCAGTAGTATCGGTTCACAAGAGACCCAGTACTTC. Encoded protein: CASSIGSQETQYF.

J is TRBJ1-2 and V is TRBV6-5; D not resolved. CDR1 is MNHEY and CDR2 is SVGAGI in the germline V gene. The CDR3 is made up of 14 amino acids. Trimming took off 6 bases at V and 6 bases at J, with 17 bases between the two ends. Here the CDR3 reads CASREELPLDGYTF. Written as DNA, the CDR3 is TGTGCCAGCAGGGAGGAGTTGCCACTGGATGGCTACACCTTC.

V gene TRBV7-9 combines with J gene TRBJ2-3, with 10 bases fitting TRBD2. The length of the CDR3 is 15 residues. In germline, CDR1 is SEHNR, CDR2 FQNEAQ (reference sequence). Unmatched junction bases numbered 6, after V lost 4 bases and J lost 5 bases. This CDR3 reads CASSSRTSGKDTQYF. The CDR3 region has the DNA TGTGCCAGCAGCTCTAGGACTAGCGGCAAAGATACGCAGTATTTT.

This clone occurred once. V and J are TRBV28 and TRBJ1-5, with D perhaps TRBD1 (5 bases). The CDR3 has 13 amino acids. Germline V lookup: CDR1 MDHEN, CDR2 SYDVKM. V dropped 6 bases and J dropped 0 bases, with 6 bases sitting between them. The DNA for the CDR3 is TGTGCCAGCAGCCAGGGTAGCAATCAGCCCCAGCATTTT. It codes for CASSQGSNQPQHF.

This rearrangement joins TRBV2 to TRBJ2-5; no firm D call. CDR3 length equals 13 residues. Between the trimmed V and J ends, which lost 5 bases and 5 bases, there was a span of 12 bases. CDR1 and CDR2 from the germline V gene are SNHLY and FYNNEI. The CDR3 DNA reads as TGTGCCAGCAGTCGAGACAACGTGGAGACCCAGTACTTC. Its protein is CASSRDNVETQYF. Filled out from reference TRBV2 and TRBJ2-5, the complete variable domain reads EPEVTQTPSHQVTQMGQEVILRCVPISNHLYFYWYRQILGQKVEFLVSFYNNEISEKSEIFDDQFSVERPDGSNFTLKIRSTKLEDSAMYFCASSRDNVETQYFGPGTRLLVL.

The V call is TRBV3-1 (or the pseudogene TRBV3-2), the J call TRBJ1-2; D perhaps matches TRBD1 (6 bases). The CDR3 totals 16 residues. Germline CDR1 reads LGHDT; CDR2 reads YNNKEL (reference sequence). V shed 4 bases and J shed 0 bases, with 15 bases lying between them. CDR3 coding DNA: TGTGCCAGCAGCCCCCTAAACAGGGCTTCTAACTATGGCTACACCTTC. It codes for CASSPLNRASNYGYTF.

The sample holds one count of this clone. V and J are TRBV5-6 and TRBJ2-1; 8 bases fit TRBD2. With 0 bases clipped from V and 5 bases from J, the junction kept 7 bases outside the gene matches. Per germline, CDR1 SGHDT and CDR2 YYEEEE. The length of the CDR3 is 16 residues. CDR3 in amino acids: CASSLDRGGLNNEQFF. The CDR3 bases are TGTGCCAGCAGCTTGGATCGCGGGGGGCTCAACAATGAGCAGTTCTTC.

The chain has TRBV5-5 and TRBJ2-1; no clear D gene. The CDR3 is 14 residues long. The germline V and J ends were trimmed by 5 bases and 0 bases, with 9 bases remaining between them. Germline CDR1 and CDR2: SGHKS and YYEKEE (reference sequence). Here the CDR3 reads CASSRSSSYNEQFF. For the CDR3, the DNA is TGTGCCAGCAGTCGGAGCTCCTCCTACAATGAGCAGTTCTTC.